In its sample, the clone carrying this TCR beta chain was seen a few times. The data derive from a study of cytomegalovirus exposure and HLA in healthy donors. Trimming pared 5 bases from V and 3 bases from J, leaving 7 bases between. From germline, CDR1 is GTSNPN and CDR2 SVGIG (reference sequence). CDR3 length equals 12 residues. The PCR made use of 60 Vbeta and 13 Jbeta primers. Sequencing used immunoSEQ multiplex PCR; TCRdb keeps in-frame clones, though not all of them. Here the sample spans 90,000 to 100,000 clones, less than 10% being singletons. This chain connects TRBV30 to TRBJ2-2; D gene uncertain. The sequence derives from a man in his fifties or sixties in good health and CMV-seropositive. The sequencing sample was made of PBMCs. The DNA of the CDR3 is TGTGCCTGGGGAACAGACACCGGGGAGCTGTTTTTT. Translation gives CAWGTDTGELFF.